This TCR beta chain is from a study of T cell repertoires in cytomegalovirus infection. About the study: A matching HLA type, together with CMV infection, was signaled by public TCR beta signatures. General study findings and limits: Summed frequency of public TCR beta families distinguished CMV carriers with the relevant HLA.

As for this clonotype: Its target is unknown.

Each CDR3 protein is one row after TCRdb ran MiXCR on the reads. The sample contains around 300,000 distinct CDR3 sequences, 9.5% of which appear only once. The germline V and J ends were trimmed by 0 bases and 3 bases, with 12 bases remaining between them. The CDR3 is 15 amino acids. Per the germline V gene, CDR1 is SGHAT and CDR2 is FQNNGV. This receptor was obtained from a human donor in good health (CMV status not recorded). Some clones in this sample may be carry-over from other donors' samples. The sequenced material came from PBMCs. The V and J genes are TRBV11-2 and TRBJ2-7; tentative D call: TRBD1 (6 bases). Written as DNA, the CDR3 is TGTGCCAGCAGCTTAGAGACAGGACCACACTACGAGCAGTACTTC. It translates to CASSLETGPHYEQYF.